The sequence of this T cell receptor beta chain was determined in a study of PD-1 blockade in classical Hodgkin lymphoma. This table comes from immunoSEQ multiplex PCR, and its TCRdb copy is limited to in-frame clones, with some not included. The sample yields roughly 81,000 clones, 92% seen once. Germline V gene data show CDR1 as LNHNV and CDR2 as YYDKDF (reference sequence). V shed 2 bases, J shed 3 bases, and the junction held 8 bases outside the gene matches. The CDR3 runs 16 residues. Brentuximab vedotin exposure varied among the patients, all of whom had relapsed after autologous stem cell transplantation.

Here the sequenced sample was peripheral blood mononuclear cells (PBMCs), taken before the second cycle of nivolumab. This clonotype was sampled from a human donor with classical Hodgkin lymphoma. The chain combines TRBV15 with TRBJ2-7; TRBD1 matches 9 bases. The CDR3 DNA is TGTGCCACCAGCAGACCTCCGACAGGGGGGGACTACGAGCAGTACTTC. Its translation: CATSRPPTGGDYEQYF.